This T cell receptor (beta chain) came from a study of radiotherapy plus CTLA-4 blockade in lung cancer. At the level of the study: Around 20% of enrolled patients responded objectively, and 31% had disease control.

Overall study findings and caveats: With interferon-beta, early dynamics of blood T cell clones were reported to best predict response.

For this clone: Its antigen is still unknown.

Patients in the study, people with chemo-refractory metastatic non-small-cell lung cancer, received focal radiation plus ipilimumab CTLA-4 blockade. This CDR3 spans 15 amino acids. V lost 9 bases and J lost 2, with 14 bases in between. Germline V gene data show CDR1 as WSHSY and CDR2 as SAAADI. Clones were read by immunoSEQ multiplex PCR, and TCRdb kept only the in-frame ones, dropping some. The data show 53,000 or so clones, with approximately 86% seen just once and 15% to 20% held by the top ten. This rearrangement joins TRBV10-2 to TRBJ2-6; tentatively, D is TRBD2 (6 bases). This clonotype originated in a human donor with non-small cell lung cancer that progressed on radiotherapy plus ipilimumab. Some clones in this sample may be carry-over from other donors' samples. The material sequenced was peripheral blood, taken from a patient treated with radiotherapy plus ipilimumab. CDR3 region: CASRESSTGANVLTF. The DNA for the CDR3 is TGCGCCAGTCGGGAGTCGAGTACTGGGGCCAACGTCCTGACTTTC.